This passage covers 14 T cell receptor beta chains from one sample sequenced in a study of identical twins. TCRdb redid the calling of the 5' RACE reads with MiXCR, one entry per CDR3 protein. The sample includes 250,000 or so distinct CDR3 sequences, approximately 8.3% of them seen just once. The same data also contributed to another study, on yellow fever vaccine responses in identical twins.

The sample was CD8+ T cells sorted from blood. These receptors were collected from a woman between 18 and 30 years old in good health.

This chain's CDR3 is CASSHARGYGYTF. The CDR3 DNA reads as TGTGCCAGCAGCCATGCACGAGGGTATGGCTACACCTTC. The chain carries TRBV14 and TRBJ1-2; D remains ambiguous. Germline CDR1 and CDR2: SGHDN and FVKESK. Trimming cost V 3 bases and J 5 bases, with 10 bases left between them. This CDR3 is built from 13 residues.

This clonotype was counted at least ten times. V usage is TRBV20-1 and J usage is TRBJ2-1; TRBD2 matches at 8 bases. V lost 2 bases to trimming and J lost 10 bases; unmatched junction nucleotides: 4. CDR1 is DFQATT, CDR2 SNEGSKA, per germline (reference sequence). CDR3 length equals 12 residues. The chain's CDR3 is CSARLAGLEQFF. DNA for the CDR3: TGCAGTGCTAGACTAGCGGGCTTGGAGCAGTTCTTC.

This clonotype was picked up many times. J is TRBJ2-7 and V is TRBV5-1; D gene ambiguous. Trimming removed 0 bases at V and 5 bases at J, with 15 bases between. Germline values: CDR1 SGHRS, CDR2 YFSETQ. The CDR3 spans 15 residues. This CDR3 is CASSLAEPTLDEQYF. CDR3 sequence (DNA): TGCGCCAGCAGCTTGGCGGAACCAACTCTGGACGAGCAGTACTTC.

The table lists this clonotype with a few counts. The chain combines TRBV7-6 with TRBJ2-7; 9 nucleotides agree with TRBD1. Germline CDR1 SGHVS, CDR2 FNYEAQ. V lost 1 base and J lost 1; bases outside the gene matches: 8. The CDR3 sequence is 17 residues long. The CDR3 sequence is CASSLGDSGTGSYEQYF. DNA of the CDR3: TGTGCCAGCAGCTTAGGCGATTCGGGGACAGGGTCCTACGAGCAGTACTTC. Variable domain in full (rest from reference TRBV7-6 and TRBJ2-7): GAGVSQSPRYKVTKRGQDVALRCDPISGHVSLYWYRQALGQGPEFLTYFNYEAQQDKSGLPNDRFSAERPEGSISTLTIQRTEQRDSAMYRCASSLGDSGTGSYEQYFGPGTRLTVT.

This clonotype appeared a few times. The chain links TRBV5-1 to TRBJ2-5; D remains ambiguous. Germline V gene lookup returns CDR1 SGHRS and CDR2 YFSETQ. The CDR3 is 14 amino acids. Trimming pared 3 bases from V and 2 bases from J, leaving 11 bases between. The CDR3 is CASSWADTQETQYF. CDR3 bases: TGCGCCAGCAGCTGGGCAGACACTCAAGAGACCCAGTACTTC. Together with reference TRBV5-1 and TRBJ2-5, the CDR3 gives the full variable domain: KAGVTQTPRYLIKTRGQQVTLSCSPISGHRSVSWYQQTPGQGLQFLFEYFSETQRNKGNFPGRFSGRQFSNSRSEMNVSTLELGDSALYLCASSWADTQETQYFGPGTRLLVL.

This clonotype has just a few counts. The chain combines TRBV27 with TRBJ1-2, with D possibly TRBD1 on 6 matching bases. V lost 3 bases and J lost 3, with 11 bases in between. Germline loops: CDR1 MNHEY, CDR2 SMNVEV (reference sequence). CDR3 size: 14 residues. The CDR3 spells CASSLGGGYYGYTF. As DNA, the CDR3 is TGTGCCAGCAGTTTGGGAGGGGGATACTATGGCTACACCTTC.

This clonotype was seen a handful of times. The rearrangement uses TRBV28 and TRBJ2-7; D remains unclear. The ends were cut back, 5 bases at V and 2 bases at J, with 16 bases in the middle. From germline, CDR1 is MDHEN and CDR2 SYDVKM. This CDR3 region has 15 residues. CDR3 sequence reads: CASSHSLEVTYEQYF. The CDR3 DNA reads as TGTGCCAGCAGTCACTCTCTTGAGGTCACCTACGAGCAGTACTTC.

This chain joins TRBV4-1 and TRBJ2-1; 9 bases align to TRBD2. CDR1 is MGHRA and CDR2 is YSYEKL in the germline V gene. This CDR3 is 16 amino acids long. The trim removed 4 bases at V and 4 bases at J, leaving 8 bases unmatched. This CDR3 reads CASSLERGAEYNEQFF. Here the CDR3 DNA reads TGCGCCAGCAGCCTCGAGCGGGGGGCTGAATACAATGAGCAGTTCTTC.

This clonotype has just a few counts. As DNA, the CDR3 is TGTGCCAGCAGCCGGCCCGAGGACGGCCCCGAGCAGTTCTTC. Its translation is CASSRPEDGPEQFF. The gene calls are TRBV3-1 and TRBJ2-1; no clear D gene. Germline-derived CDR1 and CDR2 are LGHDT and YNNKEL (reference sequence). The CDR3 totals 14 residues. With 4 bases removed from V and 10 bases from J, the gap between germline ends came to 17 bases.

The genes are TRBV3-1 and TRBJ2-5; D possibly corresponds to TRBD1 (5 bases). The CDR3 runs to 16 residues. Looked up from germline, CDR1 is LGHDT and CDR2 is YNNKEL (reference sequence). V lost 1 base to trimming and J lost 2 bases, with 14 bases between them. Here the CDR3 DNA reads TGTGCCAGCAGCCAAGTTCTAGACAGTAATCAAGAGACCCAGTACTTC. Translation: CASSQVLDSNQETQYF.

The J gene is TRBJ2-2, the V gene TRBV27, with 7 bases lining up with TRBD1. The CDR3 spans 16 residues. J gave up 4 bases and V 3 bases, and 8 bases lay outside the gene matches. Germline CDR1 MNHEY, CDR2 SMNVEV (reference sequence). In DNA form, the CDR3 reads TGTGCCAGCAGTTTCTTAGGGGGCTCGGTCACCGGGGAGCTGTTTTTT. It encodes CASSFLGGSVTGELFF.

This clonotype was seen many times. The junction departs from germline at one end; a sequencing error may be responsible. This sequence joins TRBV6-5 and TRBJ2-7; possibly TRBD1 or TRBD2 for D (5 bases each). The CDR3 has 13 residues. From germline, CDR1 is MNHEY and CDR2 SVGAGI. The CDR3 loop reads CASSYGTSHEQYF. In DNA form, the CDR3 reads TGTGCCAGCAGTTACGGGACCTCCCACGAGCAGTACTTC.

The chain links TRBV2 to TRBJ2-7; the D is unclear. In germline, CDR1 is SNHLY, CDR2 FYNNEI. V gave up 1 base and J gave up 12 bases, with 7 bases separating them. The CDR3 has 10 residues. The CDR3 DNA reads TGTGCCAGCAGTGAAGGACTTCCGTACTTC. Protein: CASSEGLPYF.

This clonotype was recorded at least ten times. The V call is TRBV28, the J call TRBJ1-6, with 7 nucleotides matching TRBD1. The CDR3 spans 16 residues. Germline V gives CDR1 MDHEN, CDR2 SYDVKM. V dropped 1 base and J dropped 6; count of bases not matched to a gene: 6. Written as DNA, the CDR3 is TGTGCCAGCAGTTTATTTGCAGGGGGAGTTAATTCACCCCTCCACTTT. Translation gives CASSLFAGGVNSPLHF.